The 23 T cell receptor beta chains below all came from one sample that was sequenced in a study of T cells in Graves' hyperthyroidism and ophthalmopathy. The CDR3 regions of TCR beta were amplified from RNA transcripts. HTBI primers were employed in a first-round RT-PCR of the TCR CDR3. From the multiplex PCR reads, TCRdb called clonotypes with MiXCR, one entry per CDR3 protein. In the table there are a few hundred thousand distinct CDR3 sequences, about 20% of which are singletons. The source material was blood. The source of these receptors is a man in his thirties or forties with Graves' ophthalmopathy.

This clonotype came up many times. V usage is TRBV30 and J usage is TRBJ1-4; tentative D call: TRBD1 (6 bases). This CDR3 has 15 amino acids. V was cut by 2 bases and J by 8 bases, with 18 bases left in between. Germline V gives CDR1 GTSNPN, CDR2 SVGIG (reference sequence). CDR3 DNA sequence: TGTGCCTGGAGTTTTGCGGGGGGCTTCGGGGAAAAACTGTTTTTT. This codes for CAWSFAGGFGEKLFF.

The V gene is TRBV29-1, the J gene TRBJ2-7, with D perhaps TRBD2 (5 bases). The CDR3 extends over 12 amino acids. V gave up 4 bases and J gave up 4 bases, with 11 bases separating them. The germline V gene has CDR1 SQVTM and CDR2 ANQGSEA. DNA for the CDR3: TGCAGCGTTGGAAACTTAGCGTACGAGCAGTACTTC. This translates into CSVGNLAYEQYF.

This sequence joins TRBV27 and TRBJ1-2; 8 positions agree with TRBD1. J gave up 5 bases and V 7 bases, and 9 bases lay outside the gene matches. Germline CDR1 MNHEY, CDR2 SMNVEV (reference sequence). CDR3 size: 14 residues. This chain's CDR3 is CASIRTGSRYGYTF. In DNA form, the CDR3 reads TGTGCCAGCATCCGGACAGGGAGTAGGTATGGCTACACCTTC.

This clonotype was observed a few times. The gene calls are TRBV28 and TRBJ2-5, with TRBD2 matching over 12 bases. Germline V gene data show CDR1 as MDHEN and CDR2 as SYDVKM. Trimming took 5 bases from V and 5 from J; bases not matched to a gene: 6. The CDR3 has 15 residues. The CDR3 sequence is CASSPTSGRYETQYF. The CDR3 DNA is TGTGCCAGCAGTCCGACTAGCGGGAGATATGAGACCCAGTACTTC. The full variable domain, rest sourced from reference TRBV28 and TRBJ2-5, is DVKVTQSSRYLVKRTGEKVFLECVQDMDHENMFWYRQDPGLGLRLIYFSYDVKMKEKGDIPEGYSVSREKKERFSLILESASTNQTSMYLCASSPTSGRYETQYFGPGTRLLVL.

This clonotype appeared many times. The chain carries TRBV5-1 and TRBJ1-1, with no clear D. Germline CDR1 SGHRS, CDR2 YFSETQ. The CDR3 has 14 residues. Between the trimmed V and J ends, which lost 4 bases and 1 base, there was a span of 11 bases. Written as DNA, the CDR3 is TGCGCCAGCAGCGCGAGGATTCAGAACACTGAAGCTTTCTTT. This gives the protein CASSARIQNTEAFF. Based on the CDR3 plus reference TRBV5-1 and TRBJ1-1, the full variable domain is KAGVTQTPRYLIKTRGQQVTLSCSPISGHRSVSWYQQTPGQGLQFLFEYFSETQRNKGNFPGRFSGRQFSNSRSEMNVSTLELGDSALYLCASSARIQNTEAFFGQGTRLTVV.

The gene calls are TRBV7-9 and TRBJ2-1, with TRBD1 identical over 7 bases. The J segment lost 0 bases and the V segment lost 5 bases, leaving 7 bases of the junction unmatched. The CDR3 sequence is 16 residues long. Germline CDR1 is SEHNR and CDR2 is FQNEAQ (reference sequence). The CDR3 here is CASSKYRGGSYNEQFF. As DNA, the CDR3 is TGTGCCAGCAGCAAATACAGGGGTGGCTCCTACAATGAGCAGTTCTTC.

In this sample, this clonotype turned up a few times. This chain joins TRBV7-8 and TRBJ2-1, with 14 bases lining up with TRBD2. In germline, CDR1 is SGHVS, CDR2 FQNEAQ. The trim removed 4 bases at V and 7 bases at J, leaving 12 bases unmatched. The CDR3 consists of 18 residues. Here the CDR3 DNA reads TGTGCCAGCAGCTACCCCGGGACTAGCGGGAGCGGTTATAATGAGCAGTTCTTC. Its translation is CASSYPGTSGSGYNEQFF.

This clonotype was seen only a few times. This chain uses TRBV9 with TRBJ1-2; tentative D call: TRBD1 (6 bases). The CDR3 contains 15 residues. Germline CDR1 and CDR2: SGDLS and YYNGEE. V was pared by 2 bases and J by 4 bases, with 15 bases between. The CDR3 nucleotides read TGTGCCAGCAGCGTGGACGACAGGTCGGGCTATGGCTACACCTTC. Its protein product is CASSVDDRSGYGYTF.

This sequence joins TRBV7-3 and TRBJ2-1; 9 bases map to TRBD1. The CDR3 length is 15 residues. The V and J ends lost 2 bases and 8 bases, in that order; junction bases with no gene match: 7. CDR1 and CDR2 from the germline V gene are SGHTA and FQGTGA. The CDR3 DNA reads as TGTGCCAGCAGCTTATTTGGGACAGGGAACGATGAGCAGTTCTTC. It is translated as CASSLFGTGNDEQFF.

V usage is TRBV28 and J usage is TRBJ1-2; no definite D call. The germline V and J ends were trimmed by 2 bases and 7 bases, with 20 bases remaining between them. Germline values: CDR1 MDHEN, CDR2 SYDVKM. This CDR3 has 16 residues. CDR3 amino acids: CASSLSQLLKTGGYTF. The DNA of the CDR3 is TGTGCCAGCAGTTTAAGTCAGTTACTCAAAACTGGTGGCTACACCTTC.

The chain links TRBV19 to TRBJ2-7; 9 bases match TRBD1. V was pared by 5 bases and J by 2 bases, with 10 bases of the junction left unmatched. Germline lookup yields CDR1 LNHDA and CDR2 SQIVND (reference sequence). The CDR3 covers 16 residues. CDR3 coding DNA: TGTGCCAGTAGTCATCTCCCGGGACAGGGACCCTACGAGCAGTACTTC. The encoded protein is CASSHLPGQGPYEQYF. Variable domain in full (rest from reference TRBV19 and TRBJ2-7): DGGITQSPKYLFRKEGQNVTLSCEQNLNHDAMYWYRQDPGQGLRLIYYSQIVNDFQKGDIAEGYSVSREKKESFPLTVTSAQKNPTAFYLCASSHLPGQGPYEQYFGPGTRLTVT.

In this sample, this clonotype turned up many times. The chain carries TRBV11-1 and TRBJ2-1, with 9 bases that match TRBD2. This CDR3 spans 16 amino acids. V lost 6 bases to trimming and J lost 4 bases; unmatched junction nucleotides: 10. Germline assignment: CDR1 SGHAT and CDR2 FQDESV (reference sequence). The CDR3 DNA reads TGTGCCAGCAGAGTTAGCGGGAGTTCGGGGTACAATGAGCAGTTCTTC. Translating gives CASRVSGSSGYNEQFF.

V and J are TRBV3-1 and TRBJ2-6; D unclear. The V gene lost 1 base and the J gene lost 1 base, with 11 bases spanning the gap. The CDR3 contains 17 residues. Per germline, CDR1 LGHDT and CDR2 YNNKEL (reference sequence). In nucleotides, the CDR3 is TGTGCCAGCAGCCAAGCCTTCAAGACTTCTGGGGCCAACGTCCTGACTTTC. It is translated as CASSQAFKTSGANVLTF.

The chain recombines TRBV24-1 with TRBJ2-1; 10 bases agree with TRBD2. J lost 10 bases, V lost 5 bases, and 7 bases had no gene match. The CDR3 covers 14 residues. Germline V CDR1 and CDR2: KGHDR, SFDVKD. CDR3 nucleotides: TGTGCCACCAGTGGGGCTAGCGGGAGATTAGAGCAGTTCTTC. Protein: CATSGASGRLEQFF.

This clonotype came up a few times. The J gene is TRBJ2-1, the V gene TRBV6-6; the match to TRBD2 covers 12 bases. The CDR3 is 18 residues long. Per germline, CDR1 MNHNY and CDR2 SVGAGI (reference sequence). Unmatched junction bases numbered 13, after V lost 1 base and J lost 9 bases. The CDR3 here is CASSYLGPGASGRGEQFF. The CDR3, as DNA: TGTGCCAGCAGTTACTTAGGGCCCGGGGCTAGCGGGAGGGGTGAGCAGTTCTTC.

The gene calls are TRBV5-4 and TRBJ1-1; TRBD1 aligns across 10 bases. Germline V lookup: CDR1 SGHNT, CDR2 YYREEE (reference sequence). The CDR3 spans 13 residues. V was pared by 7 bases and J by 7 bases, with 7 bases of the junction left unmatched. CDR3 residues: CASGTGAQYEAFF. In DNA form, the CDR3 reads TGTGCCAGCGGGACAGGGGCGCAGTATGAAGCTTTCTTT.

This clonotype was detected only a few times. Since a much larger clone is just one base distant, this may be a read error. V and J are TRBV7-9 and TRBJ1-4; unclear D gene. Germline V CDR1 and CDR2: SEHNR, FQNEAQ (reference sequence). The CDR3 sequence is 15 residues long. V was clipped by 4 bases and J by 4 bases, with 13 bases between them. For the CDR3, the DNA is TGTGCCAGCAGCTCAGGCGGCGGAGGTAATGAAAAACTGTTTTTT. This codes for CASSSGGGGNEKLFF.

This clonotype was found a few times. The rearrangement joins TRBV12-3 or TRBV12-4 to TRBJ2-6; D unclear. Trimming removed 4 bases at V and 0 bases at J, with 10 bases between. The length of the CDR3 is 16 residues. CDR3 in amino acids: CASSSVRSSGANVLTF. The CDR3 DNA reads TGTGCCAGCAGTTCGGTCCGGAGCTCTGGGGCCAACGTCCTGACTTTC.

A note on this clonotype: Possible read error: a much larger clone is one base away. The rearrangement joins TRBV13 to TRBJ2-7, with 7 bases matching TRBD1. The J call is uncertain, as TRBJ2-1 better fits the DNA end. This CDR3 has 15 residues. The V gene's germline CDR1 is PRHDT and CDR2 FYEKMQ (reference sequence). CDR3 sequence reads: CASSGIDRDPYEQFF. CDR3 DNA sequence: TGTGCCAGCAGCGGAATCGACAGGGACCCCTACGAGCAGTTCTTC.

This chain links TRBV27 with TRBJ2-2, with a possible D match to TRBD2 (6 bases). Germline assignment: CDR1 MNHEY and CDR2 SMNVEV (reference sequence). There are 18 residues in the CDR3. V lost 3 bases, J lost 2 bases, and 19 bases lay in between. CDR3 sequence (DNA): TGTGCCAGCAGTTTTTACCCCCTTGAGGGAGGAAACACCGGGGAGCTGTTTTTT. Protein: CASSFYPLEGGNTGELFF.

This clonotype showed up just a few times. The V call is TRBV5-1, the J call TRBJ2-2; 7 nucleotides align to TRBD2. The germline V gene encodes CDR1 SGHRS and CDR2 YFSETQ. This CDR3 has 15 amino acids. V lost 6 bases, J lost 5 bases, and 10 bases stayed unmatched. This CDR3 is CASTPTSAGTGELFF. CDR3 nucleotides: TGCGCCAGCACCCCTACTAGCGCGGGTACCGGGGAGCTGTTTTTT. The full variable domain, its missing parts supplied by reference TRBV5-1 and TRBJ2-2, is KAGVTQTPRYLIKTRGQQVTLSCSPISGHRSVSWYQQTPGQGLQFLFEYFSETQRNKGNFPGRFSGRQFSNSRSEMNVSTLELGDSALYLCASTPTSAGTGELFFGEGSRLTVL.

The chain joins TRBV5-6 to TRBJ2-7; D is uncertain. Germline values: CDR1 SGHDT, CDR2 YYEEEE. Trimming pared 5 bases from V and 2 bases from J, leaving 8 bases between. The CDR3 length is 12 residues. The CDR3 spells CASSFDTYEQYF. As DNA, the CDR3 is TGTGCCAGCAGTTTCGATACCTACGAGCAGTACTTC.

In this sample, this clonotype turned up a few times. The V and J genes are TRBV20-1 and TRBJ1-6, with 8 bases that match TRBD1. The J segment lost 10 bases and the V segment lost 1 base, leaving 12 bases of the junction unmatched. Germline CDR1 DFQATT, CDR2 SNEGSKA (reference sequence). This CDR3 contains 16 residues. The CDR3 is CSARGEPRGQGSPLHF. The CDR3 DNA reads TGCAGTGCTAGAGGCGAGCCCAGGGGGCAGGGATCACCCCTCCACTTT.